This T cell receptor beta chain derives from a study of T-cell memory formation after mild COVID-19 (dated by TCRdb to about 2021). General notes on the study: Most TCR sequence clusters were specific to one of the two donors. The cohort was made up of two young adult volunteers, one female and one male, who were previously healthy. Longitudinal TCRalpha and TCRbeta repertoire sequencing tracked T-cell clones expanding and contracting after mild COVID-19 in a couple of donors. The investigation overall reported the following: Whether the second-wave clones peaking on day 37 were SARS-CoV-2 specific was not confirmed. Some responding clones were found in pre-infection memory, which suggests that pre-existing cross-reactive memory T cells took part in the SARS-CoV-2 response. Contracting CD4+ clones appeared mostly in the CM and EM memory subsets, whereas CD8+ clones were enriched in EMRA. Clones that contracted from day 15 to 85 showed balanced CD4/CD8 phenotypes, whereas a second wave of clones that expanded from day 15 to 37 leaned towards CD4+. Only a couple of mild cases were covered in the study, and larger cohorts including severe cases with pre-infection samples were considered necessary.

As encoded in the germline V gene, CDR1 is SGDLS while CDR2 is YYNGEE. Cut back by 3 bases and 0 bases, the V and J ends lie 7 bases apart. Measured from the cysteine to the phenylalanine, the CDR3 is 14 residues long. Only the CDR3 region is kept as DNA, spanning 42 bases read in frame from base 1. Comments on this clonotype: Its specific antigen is unknown. No base quality information exists; no much larger clone differs at one position.

For sequencing, an Illumina NovaSeq 6000 was employed. cDNA libraries for TCRalpha and TCRbeta were prepared by 5'RACE using constant-segment primers, with sample barcodes and unique molecular identifiers added. RNA was extracted from every sample with Trizol reagent. Libraries were amplified in two PCR steps, with a second sample barcode and Illumina TruSeq adapters added in the second step. Sequencing of libraries was performed on an Illumina NovaSeq with 2 x 150 bp paired-end reads. The original pipeline was this. Reads were demultiplexed and collapsed into UMI-guided consensus sequences with migec v1.2.7. Using mixcr v2.1.11, the UMI consensuses were aligned to TRA and TRB V and J templates and assembled into clonotypes. A clonotype was counted as expanded or contracted only when both edgeR and NoisET called the clonotype significant, with the noise models trained on biological replicates. For edgeR calls, the cutoffs were a false discovery rate-adjusted p below 0.01 and a log2 fold-change threshold of 1. As an exploratory analysis of dynamics, max-normalized trajectories of the 1000 most abundant clonotypes were examined by PCA with hierarchical clustering. Each responding clone was given a CD4 or CD8 phenotype based on the CD4+ and CD8+ repertoires, which had been sequenced separately. TCRdb redid the processing of the public reads, applying fastp at Q25 and MiXCR, and retained in-frame beta chains. Every distinct CDR3 protein forms one entry, paired with its most common genes and DNA. TCRdb assigned the V and J calls; the authors' analysis was not used. The sample yields fewer than 700,000 distinct CDR3 sequences; approximately 21% were counted once. The top ten hold around 9.2% of the sample.

PBMCs were isolated by Ficoll-Paque density gradient centrifugation. This clonotype was sampled from an adult woman who had mild COVID-19 (a few samples of this study predate the infection). The sample titles of this study are shuffled in the database, so cell type and time point are left out; the donor was told from shared clones. The chain employs TRBV9 and TRBJ1-3; the D segment cannot be called with confidence. Input material: PBMCs or a T cell subset sorted from them (not recorded which). The CDR3 corresponds to CASSETNSGNTIYF. The bases read TGTGCCAGCAGCGAGACCAACTCTGGAAACACCATATATTTT.